This record covers a single T cell receptor beta chain. CDR1 is MNHNS, CDR2 SASEGT, per germline. V dropped 4 bases and J dropped 0 bases, with 21 bases sitting between them. This CDR3 has 18 residues. The data were produced by immunoSEQ multiplex PCR, yet TCRdb's version contains in-frame clones alone and is incomplete. The sample records approximately 360,000 clones, roughly nine tenths being singletons. The data derive from a study of blood T cell repertoires in COVID-19. The J gene is TRBJ1-1, the V gene TRBV6-1; D gene ambiguous. The specimen sequenced was peripheral blood. This receptor was taken from a middle-aged man with acute or convalescent COVID-19. CDR3 nucleotide sequence: TGTGCCAGCAGTGGCCTAACCCGGCCCTGGGCTCTGAACACTGAAGCTTTCTTT. As protein: CASSGLTRPWALNTEAFF.